This T cell receptor beta chain was obtained from a study of blood T cell repertoires in COVID-19. The wider study: Italy, Spain and the United States were the sources of the convalescent and acute COVID-19 samples.

As processed by the authors: Quantification of nucleated cells was approximated via reference gene primer amplification. TCRdb's copy holds only in-frame clones and misses some; the assay was immunoSEQ multiplex PCR. V and J calls plus clone size are reproduced from that table; the DNA served to infer D and trimming. Among roughly 320,000 clones, roughly 85% were seen once, and the ten largest hold about 7%. V lost 0 bases to trimming and J lost 9 bases, with 19 bases between them. The CDR3 has 17 residues. In germline, CDR1 is SGHRS, CDR2 YFSETQ. V usage is TRBV5-1 and J usage is TRBJ1-6; no clear D. Sequencing input: peripheral blood. This receptor was identified in a human donor in a cohort sampled during active COVID-19. As DNA, the CDR3 is TGCGCCAGCAGCTTGGGACAATCGGAAGTCGGGATTTCACCCCTCCACTTT. Amino acid sequence: CASSLGQSEVGISPLHF.